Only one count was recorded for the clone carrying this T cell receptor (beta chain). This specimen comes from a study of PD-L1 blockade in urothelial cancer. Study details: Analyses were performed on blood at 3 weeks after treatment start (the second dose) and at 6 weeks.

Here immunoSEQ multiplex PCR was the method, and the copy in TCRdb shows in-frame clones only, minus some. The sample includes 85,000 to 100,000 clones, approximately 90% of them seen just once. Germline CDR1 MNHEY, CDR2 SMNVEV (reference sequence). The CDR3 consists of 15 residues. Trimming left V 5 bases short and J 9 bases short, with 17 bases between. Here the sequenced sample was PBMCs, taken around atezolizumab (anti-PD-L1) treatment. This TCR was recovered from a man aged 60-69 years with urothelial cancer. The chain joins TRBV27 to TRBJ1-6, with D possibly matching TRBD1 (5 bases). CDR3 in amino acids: CASSRGEGFVSPLHF. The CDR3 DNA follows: TGTGCCAGCAGTCGGGGGGAGGGGTTCGTTTCACCCCTCCACTTT.